The clone carrying this TCR beta chain was seen just once. The antigen remains undetermined. These data originate in a study of cytomegalovirus exposure and HLA in healthy donors. Study observations and caveats: Some segments of the V type, notably TRBV6-2 and TRBV6-3, were excluded as indistinguishable. Analyzed later, most CMV-associated TCR beta chains appeared HLA-restricted. CMV serostatus was the sole immune exposure data available. Judged likely to be a sequencing artifact was a cluster of highly shared sequence variants.

In the PCR, 60 Vbeta and 13 Jbeta primers were used. The repertoire was sequenced with immunoSEQ multiplex PCR; TCRdb's copy has only in-frame clones and lacks some. The table has approximately 220,000 clones, over 80% seen once. The CDR3 sequence is 12 residues long. This TCR was recovered from a boy aged 2-15 years in good health and CMV-seronegative. Sequencing was done on a sample of PBMCs. The rearrangement uses TRBV21-1 and TRBJ2-7; TRBD2, the table's D call, lacks a check against the DNA. TRBV21-1 is a recognized pseudogene. The CDR3 region has the DNA TGTGCCAGCAGTACCTCCGGGGGCGAGCAGTACTTC. Protein product: CASSTSGGEQYF.